What follows describes a single T cell receptor beta chain. The CDR3 covers 11 residues. V lost 5 bases to trimming and J lost 6 bases, with 6 bases between them. The data are from a study of response to subunit inactivated influenza vaccine. TCRdb used MiXCR to reprocess the RT-PCR reads, holding one entry per CDR3 protein. This repertoire shows roughly 700,000 distinct CDR3 sequences, approximately 13% found once; its top ten account for around 6.5%. The clonotype comes from a man aged 45-60 years who received an inactivated influenza vaccine. This chain uses TRBV12-3 or TRBV12-4 with TRBJ2-3, with unresolved D. This specimen consisted of PBMCs from blood, obtained about 14 days before vaccination. This CDR3 is CASSAYDTQYF. CDR3 bases: TGTGCCAGCAGTGCCTACGATACGCAGTATTTT.